The 26 T cell receptor beta chains presented below share a single source sample, sequenced in a study of T-cell memory formation after mild COVID-19. TCRdb re-derived calls from the 5' RACE reads in MiXCR, one entry per CDR3 protein. This table holds a few hundred thousand distinct CDR3 sequences, around 27% found once. Material for sequencing was PBMCs or a T cell subset sorted from them (not recorded which). These TCRs come from an adult woman who had mild COVID-19 (a few samples of this study predate the infection). Cell type and time point are not known.

This clonotype was found a few times. This chain connects TRBV12-3 or TRBV12-4 to TRBJ2-5; TRBD2 agrees at 12 bases. The CDR3 runs to 16 residues. After removal of 6 bases from V and 2 bases from J, the junction contained 7 bases not matched to a gene. This CDR3 reads CASRYSGTSGQETQYF. The CDR3 nucleotides read TGTGCCAGCAGGTACTCCGGGACTAGCGGGCAAGAGACCCAGTACTTC.

This clonotype turned up a few times. The chain recombines TRBV24-1 with TRBJ2-1; 12 bases match TRBD1. Germline V gives CDR1 KGHDR, CDR2 SFDVKD. The CDR3 spans 15 residues. The trim removed 9 bases at V and 6 bases at J, leaving 8 bases unmatched. The CDR3 DNA reads as TGTGCCACCTCACCGGGACAGGGGGCCTCCAATGAGCAGTTCTTC. Translating it yields CATSPGQGASNEQFF.

The genes are TRBV12-3 or TRBV12-4 and TRBJ2-7; D unresolved. The CDR3 runs to 15 residues. The V end was cut by 1 base, the J end by 3 bases, with 13 bases between. The CDR3 sequence is CASSLGGRHIYEQYF. In DNA, the CDR3 is TGTGCCAGCAGTTTAGGAGGTCGGCACATCTACGAGCAGTACTTC.

The J gene is TRBJ2-5, the V gene TRBV29-1; 8 bases match TRBD1. Trimming removed 7 bases from V and 5 bases from J; junction bases left unmatched: 6. The length of the CDR3 is 12 residues. The germline V gene encodes CDR1 SQVTM and CDR2 ANQGSEA. Here the CDR3 reads CSATGGRETQYF. The CDR3 region has the DNA TGCAGCGCAACAGGGGGTCGGGAGACCCAGTACTTC.

The gene calls are TRBV12-3 or TRBV12-4 and TRBJ2-2, with D uncertain. The CDR3 runs 12 residues. The V end lost 6 bases, the J end lost 7 bases, and 9 bases lay between the germline ends. DNA for the CDR3: TGTGCCAGCAGCCCCACTTTCGGGGAGCTGTTTTTT. It codes for CASSPTFGELFF.

The sample holds a few counts of this clonotype. The gene calls are TRBV9 and TRBJ2-4, with D maybe TRBD2 (5 bases). This CDR3 is built from 14 residues. Per germline, CDR1 SGDLS and CDR2 YYNGEE. The V end lost 1 base, the J end lost 9 bases, and 14 bases lay between the germline ends. In nucleotides, the CDR3 is TGTGCCAGCAGCGTAACCCTGGCGGGTGTCATTCAGTACTTC. It codes for CASSVTLAGVIQYF.

This chain joins TRBV7-9 and TRBJ1-2; D gene unclear. V lost 5 bases, J lost 8 bases, and 15 bases lay in between. The germline V gene has CDR1 SEHNR and CDR2 FQNEAQ (reference sequence). There are 13 residues in the CDR3. CDR3 nucleotides: TGTGCCAGCAGCCCATCCGGTGGGCTGGGCTACACCTTC. This encodes CASSPSGGLGYTF.

The sample holds one count of this clonotype. CDR3 amino acids: CSASHPTGQSYGYTF. For the CDR3, the DNA is TGCAGTGCTAGCCACCCCACAGGACAGAGCTATGGCTACACCTTC. V and J are TRBV20-1 and TRBJ1-2, with a possible D match to TRBD1 (6 bases). V lost 3 bases and J 4 bases, leaving 18 bases between the germline ends. Germline CDR1 reads DFQATT; CDR2 reads SNEGSKA (reference sequence). The CDR3 runs 15 residues.

This clonotype was detected only a few times. The chain recombines TRBV4-3 with TRBJ2-1; TRBD1 is a possible D gene (6 bases). V was shortened by 4 bases and J by 8 bases, with 15 bases between the two germline ends. The length of the CDR3 is 14 residues. Germline V gene data show CDR1 as LGHNA and CDR2 as YSLEER. The CDR3: CASSRRDTRHEQFF. The CDR3 DNA reads as TGCGCCAGCAGCCGCCGGGACACTCGGCATGAGCAGTTCTTC.

The rearrangement links TRBV15 to TRBJ2-7; 8 bases are a match to TRBD2. Germline assignment: CDR1 LNHNV and CDR2 YYDKDF (reference sequence). This CDR3 comprises 14 residues. V shed 5 bases and J 3 bases; nucleotides not matched to a gene: 6. The CDR3, as DNA: TGTGCCACCAGCGTCGGGACTAGTGGCTACGAGCAGTACTTC. Encoded protein: CATSVGTSGYEQYF.

The rearrangement uses TRBV6-1 and TRBJ1-1, with D uncertain. The CDR3 contains 13 residues. Germline values: CDR1 MNHNS, CDR2 SASEGT. Trimming cost V 3 bases and J 10 bases, with 15 bases left between them. The CDR3 spells CASSERSPQGAFF. The CDR3 DNA sequence: TGTGCCAGCAGTGAGCGGAGCCCCCAAGGAGCTTTCTTT.

This clonotype came up a few times. The chain recombines TRBV29-1 with TRBJ2-7, with unresolved D. The germline V gene encodes CDR1 SQVTM and CDR2 ANQGSEA. V lost 1 base and J lost 0, with 7 bases in between. CDR3 size: 13 residues. In DNA form, the CDR3 reads TGCAGCGTTGAAGGGGCCAACTCCTACGAGCAGTACTTC. This encodes CSVEGANSYEQYF.

This clonotype showed up just a few times. The gene calls are TRBV7-2 and TRBJ2-3; 10 positions agree with TRBD2. The CDR3 loop spans 14 amino acids. V was pared by 5 bases and J by 4 bases, with 3 bases of the junction left unmatched. The V gene's germline CDR1 is SGHTA and CDR2 FQGNSA. The CDR3 region is CASSASGRADTQYF. Written as DNA, the CDR3 is TGTGCCAGCAGCGCCAGCGGGAGGGCAGATACGCAGTATTTT.

This clonotype was recorded only once. The rearrangement uses TRBV4-3 and TRBJ2-5, with TRBD2 matching over 9 bases. This CDR3 region has 16 residues. Per the germline V gene, CDR1 is LGHNA and CDR2 is YSLEER. J lost 5 bases, V lost 4 bases, and 11 bases had no gene match. Here the CDR3 DNA reads TGCGCCAGCAGCCCGCGCGGTGTAGCGGGAGAGGAGACCCAGTACTTC. It is translated as CASSPRGVAGEETQYF.

This chain connects TRBV7-8 to TRBJ1-2; maybe TRBD1 (6 bases). The V gene lost 2 bases and the J gene lost 4 bases, with 11 bases spanning the gap. Germline CDR1 SGHVS, CDR2 FQNEAQ. The CDR3 has 14 residues. The CDR3 DNA reads TGTGCCAGCAGCTTATCGTCAGGGGTCTATGGCTACACCTTC. Its translation: CASSLSSGVYGYTF.

The rearrangement uses TRBV7-2 and TRBJ2-2; 12 bases fit TRBD2. Trimming cost V 4 bases and J 3 bases; bases outside gene matches: 9. CDR3 size: 18 residues. Germline V gene data show CDR1 as SGHTA and CDR2 as FQGNSA. Written as DNA, the CDR3 is TGTGCCAGCAGCTCACGGTTTCTAGCGGGAGGGGACACCGGGGAGCTGTTTTTT. This encodes CASSSRFLAGGDTGELFF.

The chain employs TRBV3-1 and TRBJ2-2; D perhaps matches TRBD1 (5 bases). With 2 bases removed from V and 5 bases from J, the gap between germline ends came to 18 bases. Germline CDR1 is LGHDT and CDR2 is YNNKEL (reference sequence). The CDR3 loop spans 17 amino acids. The CDR3 sequence: CASSQRPPTVGTGELFF. In DNA, the CDR3 is TGTGCCAGCAGCCAAAGACCGCCGACAGTAGGGACCGGGGAGCTGTTTTTT.

The chain is built from TRBV18 and TRBJ2-7; D possibly corresponds to TRBD1 (6 bases). CDR3 length equals 13 residues. V lost 5 bases, J lost 4 bases, and 12 bases lay in between. The germline V gene encodes CDR1 KGHSH and CDR2 LQKENI. CDR3: CASSSDRSYEQYF. CDR3 DNA: TGTGCCAGCTCATCCGACAGGAGTTACGAGCAGTACTTC.

In this sample, this clonotype turned up a few times. The chain uses TRBV5-1 and TRBJ2-7; 7 bases map to TRBD1. Germline V gives CDR1 SGHRS, CDR2 YFSETQ. V was clipped by 0 bases and J by 4 bases; unmatched bases: 7. The CDR3 has 15 amino acids. The CDR3 sequence is CASSLAGGHQYEQYF. Written as DNA, the CDR3 is TGCGCCAGCAGCTTGGCAGGGGGACACCAATACGAGCAGTACTTC.

The gene calls are TRBV5-1 and TRBJ2-3; D perhaps matches TRBD2 (5 bases). The CDR3 length is 12 residues. Germline-derived CDR1 and CDR2 are SGHRS and YFSETQ. Trimming took off 7 bases at V and 6 bases at J, with 12 bases between the two ends. The CDR3 is CASVRARDTQYF. The CDR3 bases are TGCGCCAGCGTGAGGGCCCGCGATACGCAGTATTTT.

The genes are TRBV20-1 and TRBJ2-2, with D possibly being TRBD1 (5 bases). Germline V gene data show CDR1 as DFQATT and CDR2 as SNEGSKA (reference sequence). V lost 3 bases and J lost 4, with 12 bases in between. CDR3 length: 14 residues. This chain's CDR3 is CSASRGSVTGELFF. CDR3 bases: TGCAGTGCTAGTAGGGGTAGTGTCACCGGGGAGCTGTTTTTT.

This rearrangement joins TRBV30 to TRBJ2-2; D not certain. In germline, CDR1 is GTSNPN, CDR2 SVGIG (reference sequence). The CDR3 covers 12 residues. The ends were cut back, 3 bases at V and 6 bases at J, with 8 bases in the middle. In DNA, the CDR3 is TGTGCCTGGAGAAAGGGTCCCGGGGAGCTGTTTTTT. It is translated as CAWRKGPGELFF. The whole variable domain, filled in from reference TRBV30 and TRBJ2-2, reads SQTIHQWPATLVQPVGSPLSLECTVEGTSNPNLYWYRQAAGRGLQLLFYSVGIGQISSEVPQNLSASRPQDRQFILSSKKLLLSDSGFYLCAWRKGPGELFFGEGSRLTVL.

The CDR3 sequence is CASSLAVEGTPLHF. The DNA of the CDR3 is TGCGCCAGCAGCTTGGCTGTGGAGGGCACACCCCTCCACTTT. This chain joins TRBV5-1 and TRBJ1-6; D remains ambiguous. Germline CDR1 and CDR2: SGHRS and YFSETQ. V was clipped by 0 bases and J by 11 bases, with 12 bases between them. This CDR3 has 14 amino acids.

The gene calls are TRBV6-2 or TRBV6-3 and TRBJ2-3; D remains unclear. Germline CDR1 MNHEY, CDR2 SVGEGT. V was shortened by 6 bases and J by 1 base, with 17 bases between the two germline ends. The CDR3 totals 16 residues. CDR3 nucleotide sequence: TGTGCCAGCAGAAACGGGCTGTTCGCAGGCACAGATACGCAGTATTTT. Its translation is CASRNGLFAGTDTQYF.

This chain joins TRBV7-2 and TRBJ2-1; perhaps D is TRBD1 or TRBD2 (5 bases each). The germline V gene encodes CDR1 SGHTA and CDR2 FQGNSA. The CDR3 length is 17 residues. V lost 2 bases and J 3 bases, leaving 17 bases between the germline ends. The CDR3 DNA reads TGTGCCAGCAGCTTAAGTTTCCGGGGACCGAACTACAATGAGCAGTTCTTC. Translated: CASSLSFRGPNYNEQFF.

This clonotype came up once. The chain couples TRBV21-1 to TRBJ1-1; the table's D call, TRBD1, has no DNA check behind it. TRBV21-1 is annotated as a pseudogene. The CDR3 covers 15 residues. The CDR3: CASSTWDRSFAEAFF. CDR3 nucleotide sequence: TGTGCCAGCAGTACATGGGACAGGTCTTTCGCTGAAGCTTTCTTT.